This T cell receptor (beta chain) derives from a study of cytotoxic CD8 clonotypes in ibrutinib-treated CLL. Here immunoSEQ multiplex PCR was the method, and the copy in TCRdb shows in-frame clones only, minus some. The sample lists about 200,000 clones, approximately 70% seen once, with about 6.2% in the top ten. This specimen consisted of PBMCs, obtained after 12 months of ibrutinib treatment. This sequence was found in a human donor with chronic lymphocytic leukemia.

CDR3 bases: TGCGCCAGCAGCCAACTGTACCAATGGGTCAATGAGCAGTTCTTC. It yields the protein CASSQLYQWVNEQFF. The J gene is TRBJ2-1, the V gene TRBV4-1; D unclear. The CDR3 loop spans 15 amino acids. Trimming took 2 bases from V and 6 from J, leaving 14 bases between them. Germline lookup yields CDR1 MGHRA and CDR2 YSYEKL.